These 27 T cell receptor beta chains were all obtained from the same sample, sequenced in a study of vaccination and CD4 T cells after COVID-19. The study sequenced cultured CD4+ T cell DNA using the Oncomine TCR Beta short-read assay. From the PCR reads, TCRdb called clonotypes with MiXCR, one entry per CDR3 protein. The table includes 14,000 or so distinct CDR3 sequences, 70% to 75% detected once. What these receptors recognize is not known. Treatment meaning: roughly 10-day PBMC culture with coronavirus spike peptide pools or control peptides (ViraFEST assay). Sequencing was carried out using CD4+ T cells from blood, cultured in vitro. All receptors come from a human donor who had recovered from COVID-19.

DNA for the CDR3: TGTGCCAGCTCACCATCTCAGAGGAACACTGAAGCTTTCTTT. It yields the protein CASSPSQRNTEAFF. V gene TRBV18 combines with J gene TRBJ1-1; D is unresolved. V was cut by 2 bases and J by 1 base, with 8 bases left in between. This CDR3 is built from 14 residues. Germline V lookup: CDR1 KGHSH, CDR2 LQKENI.

This clonotype showed up just a few times. The J gene is TRBJ1-1, the V gene TRBV27; 7 bases map to TRBD1. Germline V gene sequence: CDR1 MNHEY, CDR2 SMNVEV (reference sequence). The CDR3 covers 13 residues. V was clipped by 5 bases and J by 11 bases; unmatched bases: 11. Here the CDR3 DNA reads TGTGCCAGCAGTAGCCCCACAGGGGTGAGGGCTTTCTTT. This codes for CASSSPTGVRAFF.

The table lists this clonotype with a count of one. The CDR3 region is CASSTSGGKSNQPQHF. The CDR3 DNA is TGTGCCAGTAGTACCTCGGGGGGGAAGAGCAATCAGCCCCAGCATTTT. The rearrangement uses TRBV19 and TRBJ1-5, with TRBD1 as a possible D gene (5 bases). This CDR3 is 16 amino acids long. Trimming took 4 bases from V and 1 from J, leaving 14 bases between them. Germline V CDR1 and CDR2: LNHDA, SQIVND (reference sequence).

The chain combines TRBV19 with TRBJ1-2; D is unclear. V lost 3 bases to trimming and J lost 7 bases, with 6 bases between them. CDR3 length: 11 residues. Per the germline V gene, CDR1 is LNHDA and CDR2 is SQIVND (reference sequence). CDR3 protein: CASSMRGGYTF. In DNA, the CDR3 is TGTGCCAGTAGTATGCGGGGTGGCTACACCTTC.

The chain uses TRBV7-8 and TRBJ2-5; TRBD2 matches 8 bases. The CDR3 has 13 residues. Germline-derived CDR1 and CDR2 are SGHVS and FQNEAQ. With V trimmed by 5 bases and J by 3 bases, 2 bases remained unmatched. CDR3 loop: CASSPGGKETQYF. CDR3 bases: TGTGCCAGCAGCCCGGGAGGGAAAGAGACCCAGTACTTC.

A few counts support this clonotype. V usage is TRBV6-2 or TRBV6-3 and J usage is TRBJ2-5, with TRBD2 matching 7 bases. After removal of 8 bases from V and 2 bases from J, the junction contained 11 bases not matched to a gene. In germline, CDR1 is MNHEY, CDR2 SVGEGT. The CDR3 loop spans 15 amino acids. The CDR3, as DNA: TGTGCCAGCCAAGGAGGAGCGGGGCTTCAAGAGACCCAGTACTTC. Residues: CASQGGAGLQETQYF.

The chain carries TRBV20-1 and TRBJ2-7; 7 bases line up with TRBD2. Germline V lookup: CDR1 DFQATT, CDR2 SNEGSKA (reference sequence). The CDR3 has 14 amino acids. Trimming took 5 bases from V and 2 from J; bases not matched to a gene: 9. CDR3 sequence: CSARVASGPYEQYF. In nucleotides, the CDR3 is TGCAGTGCTCGCGTGGCTAGCGGCCCCTACGAGCAGTACTTC.

This clonotype was found a few times. The chain employs TRBV12-3 or TRBV12-4 and TRBJ2-1; 10 positions match TRBD2. Losses at the gene ends were 7 bases for V and 10 bases for J; bases not matched to a gene: 10. The CDR3 spans 14 residues. The DNA of the CDR3 is TGTGCCAGCATCCCTAGCGGGAGTAGAAAGGAGCAGTTCTTC. It encodes CASIPSGSRKEQFF.

This clonotype was picked up a small number of times. V is TRBV6-1 and J is TRBJ1-5; D unclear. Germline CDR1 reads MNHNS; CDR2 reads SASEGT. V lost 7 bases, J lost 8 bases, and 24 bases lay in between. The CDR3 totals 16 residues. The CDR3 DNA reads as TGTGCCAGCATCAGCGCAGCAAGGACCGGGCTGGAGCCCCAGCATTTT. Amino acid sequence: CASISAARTGLEPQHF.

The rearrangement uses TRBV6-1 and TRBJ2-7; D is unclear. Germline CDR1 and CDR2: MNHNS and SASEGT. The CDR3 covers 13 residues. Trimming removed 6 bases at V and 7 bases at J, with 16 bases between. Written as DNA, the CDR3 is TGTGCCAGCAGAATAACAATAAAGAGGGAGCAGTACTTC. As protein: CASRITIKREQYF.

The chain couples TRBV7-9 to TRBJ1-1; no definite D call. The V and J ends lost 4 bases and 7 bases respectively, with 16 bases between them. The CDR3 is 14 amino acids. Germline assignment: CDR1 SEHNR and CDR2 FQNEAQ (reference sequence). This chain's CDR3 is CASSSAGWQIEAFF. CDR3 nucleotides: TGTGCCAGCAGCTCCGCGGGCTGGCAGATTGAAGCTTTCTTT.

The chain carries TRBV2 and TRBJ1-1; D is perhaps TRBD1 (6 bases). V gave up 6 bases and J gave up 3 bases, with 17 bases separating them. The CDR3 contains 15 residues. CDR1 is SNHLY and CDR2 is FYNNEI in the germline V gene. In DNA, the CDR3 is TGTGCCAGCAGGTTGGGGGGAGGGGGGTACACTGAAGCTTTCTTT. It encodes CASRLGGGGYTEAFF.

The V call is TRBV6-5, the J call TRBJ1-1, with a possible D match to TRBD1 (5 bases). V shed 1 base and J shed 5 bases, with 11 bases lying between them. This CDR3 comprises 14 residues. From germline, CDR1 is MNHEY and CDR2 SVGAGI. The CDR3 loop is CASSYLGVGTEAFF. The CDR3 DNA sequence: TGTGCCAGCAGTTACTTGGGGGTTGGGACTGAAGCTTTCTTT.

The chain combines TRBV7-9 with TRBJ1-2; D ambiguous. The CDR3 sequence is 16 residues long. Between the trimmed V and J ends, which lost 5 bases and 4 bases, there was a span of 20 bases. Germline CDR1 is SEHNR and CDR2 is FQNEAQ (reference sequence). Written as DNA, the CDR3 is TGTGCCAGCAGCCTCCCCCCGGAAAAACGAGGCTATGGCTACACCTTC. Protein product: CASSLPPEKRGYGYTF.

The CDR3 loop reads CATRVAGEARETQYF. Here the CDR3 DNA reads TGTGCCACCCGGGTGGCGGGAGAAGCGCGAGAGACCCAGTACTTC. V is TRBV6-2 or TRBV6-3 and J is TRBJ2-5; 7 nucleotides match TRBD2. CDR3 size: 15 residues. V dropped 10 bases and J dropped 4; count of bases not matched to a gene: 15. CDR1 is MNHEY, CDR2 SVGEGT, per germline.

The chain carries TRBV20-1 and TRBJ2-1; 8 nucleotides match TRBD2. The CDR3 totals 12 residues. Germline assignment: CDR1 DFQATT and CDR2 SNEGSKA (reference sequence). V trimming: 6 bases; J trimming: 7 bases; junction bases outside the gene matches: 5. CDR3 sequence reads: CSAPGTRNEQFF. DNA for the CDR3: TGCAGTGCCCCCGGGACTAGAAATGAGCAGTTCTTC.

This chain connects TRBV28 to TRBJ2-1, with 9 positions matching TRBD2. With 6 bases clipped from V and 7 bases from J, the junction kept 7 bases outside the gene matches. The germline V gene has CDR1 MDHEN and CDR2 SYDVKM. The CDR3 runs to 14 residues. CDR3 sequence (DNA): TGTGCCAGCAGCCCCAGCGGGAGGTCTAATGAGCAGTTCTTC. Protein product: CASSPSGRSNEQFF.

Written as DNA, the CDR3 is TGTGCCACATGGGACGGGCCGCGGGCTGAAGCTTTCTTT. This encodes CATWDGPRAEAFF. The V gene is TRBV6-2 or TRBV6-3, the J gene TRBJ1-1; a weak D match, TRBD1 (5 bases). Germline loops: CDR1 MNHEY, CDR2 SVGEGT. The CDR3 has 13 residues. V was clipped by 10 bases and J by 6 bases, with 18 bases between them.

V usage is TRBV19 and J usage is TRBJ1-2; D gene ambiguous. Trimming removed 6 bases from V and 3 bases from J, with 11 bases in between. CDR3 size: 13 residues. Germline values: CDR1 LNHDA, CDR2 SQIVND (reference sequence). CDR3 loop: CASSPERDYGYTF. The CDR3 DNA reads as TGTGCCAGTAGCCCGGAGAGGGACTATGGCTACACCTTC.

The J gene is TRBJ1-1, the V gene TRBV6-2 or TRBV6-3, with D possibly TRBD1 on 5 matching bases. CDR1 and CDR2 (germline): MNHEY, SVGEGT. This CDR3 region has 14 residues. V was trimmed by 8 bases and J by 6 bases, leaving 19 bases between them. The CDR3 region is CASSRQLLGAEAFF. The CDR3, as DNA: TGTGCCAGCTCTCGACAGTTGCTTGGGGCTGAAGCTTTCTTT.

This chain links TRBV20-1 with TRBJ2-5; 11 nucleotides match TRBD2. The J segment lost 1 base and the V segment lost 2 bases, leaving 3 bases of the junction unmatched. This CDR3 contains 15 residues. The V gene's germline CDR1 is DFQATT and CDR2 SNEGSKA (reference sequence). The CDR3 region is CSARLAGGLQETQYF. The CDR3 DNA reads TGCAGTGCTAGACTAGCGGGAGGACTCCAAGAGACCCAGTACTTC.

V and J are TRBV28 and TRBJ1-1, with D unresolved. V lost 3 bases and J 11 bases, leaving 13 bases between the germline ends. The CDR3 has 12 amino acids. Germline V gives CDR1 MDHEN, CDR2 SYDVKM. As DNA, the CDR3 is TGTGCCAGCAGTTTGAACCGGCAGATGGCTTTCTTT. This translates into CASSLNRQMAFF.

This chain uses TRBV15 with TRBJ1-3, with D maybe TRBD1 (6 bases). CDR3 size: 16 residues. CDR1 and CDR2 from the germline V gene are LNHNV and YYDKDF (reference sequence). The ends were cut back, 8 bases at V and 0 bases at J, with 17 bases in the middle. The CDR3 nucleotides read TGTGCCACCGCCAGGGACACCTCCATCTCTGGAAACACCATATATTTT. Amino acids: CATARDTSISGNTIYF.

This CDR3 reads CSSGSAADTQYF. DNA of the CDR3: TGCAGTTCCGGGAGTGCGGCAGATACGCAGTATTTT. This chain links TRBV20-1 with TRBJ2-3; the D gene is possibly TRBD2 (6 bases). Germline-derived CDR1 and CDR2 are DFQATT and SNEGSKA (reference sequence). V was clipped by 8 bases and J by 4 bases, with 13 bases between them. This CDR3 is built from 12 residues.

The gene calls are TRBV20-1 and TRBJ1-5; D not resolved. Germline V gives CDR1 DFQATT, CDR2 SNEGSKA (reference sequence). Trimming stripped 6 bases from V and 3 bases from J, with 15 bases between. The CDR3 consists of 14 residues. CDR3 residues: CSAGRGGYNQPQHF. The DNA of the CDR3 is TGCAGTGCCGGTCGGGGAGGCTACAATCAGCCCCAGCATTTT.

This clonotype appeared a single time. The chain employs TRBV28 and TRBJ2-7; 9 bases agree with TRBD1. The CDR3 contains 16 residues. Germline V gene data show CDR1 as MDHEN and CDR2 as SYDVKM. Trimming took 4 bases from V and 0 from J; bases not matched to a gene: 7. The CDR3 spells CASSSPPGQGSYEQYF. CDR3 in DNA: TGTGCCAGCAGTTCCCCTCCGGGACAGGGCTCCTACGAGCAGTACTTC.

The chain combines TRBV19 with TRBJ1-5; 8 bases fit TRBD1. The germline V gene has CDR1 LNHDA and CDR2 SQIVND (reference sequence). The CDR3 loop spans 15 amino acids. The V gene end was trimmed by 9 bases and the J gene end by 3 bases; junction bases not matched to a gene: 10. CDR3 loop: CASALDREANQPQHF. In DNA form, the CDR3 reads TGTGCCAGCGCCCTGGACAGGGAGGCCAATCAGCCCCAGCATTTT.